A selection of T cell receptor beta chains follows, all from one sample in a study of T cell responses to AZD1222 COVID-19 vaccine. Libraries were prepared by immunoSEQ multiplex PCR; TCRdb keeps only in-frame clonotypes and omits some of them. The sample carries roughly 160,000 clones, 94% recorded once. The specimen was peripheral blood, collected on day 0 of AZD1222 vaccination. The receptors were sampled from an adult in good health. Both conserved end residues are part of each CDR3. Fields, in order: V gene, J gene, D gene, clone size, CDR3 DNA, CDR3 protein. D genes are given only for firm matches. A clone size is listed for some rows: how often the clone was seen (once, few, many), or a class if it is expanded.

TRBV5-5	TRBJ1-1	TRBD1	.	TGTGCCAGCAGCCCTCTTCGGTCGAGCTACCAGGGGGACACTGAAGCTTTCTTT	CASSPLRSSYQGDTEAFF
TRBV4-1	TRBJ1-5	.	.	TGCGCCAGCAGCCAAGGGGGAAGTGGCAATCAGCCCCAGCATTTT	CASSQGGSGNQPQHF
TRBV2	TRBJ1-1	TRBD1	.	TGTGCCAGCAGTGGGAACAGGGGAGGGGAAGCTTTCTTT	CASSGNRGGEAFF
TRBV5-1	TRBJ2-2	TRBD2	.	TGCGCCAGCAGCAGGGGACTAGCGGGATCGGGCGGGGAGCTGTTTTTT	CASSRGLAGSGGELFF
TRBV27	TRBJ1-4	.	.	TGTGCCAGCAGTTTCACTCCCCGAGAAAAACTGTTTTTT	CASSFTPREKLFF
TRBV27	TRBJ1-5	.	.	TGTGCCAGCAGCTCGGCCTCTGCAGGGCCCCAGCATTTT	CASSSASAGPQHF
TRBV7-9	TRBJ2-1	.	.	TGTGCCAGCAGCTTAGTCGAAGGGGAGCAGTTCTTC	CASSLVEGEQFF
TRBV30	TRBJ1-2	.	once	TGTGCCTGGACCCCTGTAGAATGGGGAGCAAATGGCTACACCTTC	CAWTPVEWGANGYTF
TRBV5-6	TRBJ1-4	TRBD1	few	TGTGCCAGCAGCCCGGGACAGGGGTCCGAAAAACTGTTTTTT	CASSPGQGSEKLFF
TRBV5-4	TRBJ2-5	.	.	TGTGCCAGCAGCCATCCCCGGGACACCCGTTGGCAAGAGACCCAGTACTTC	CASSHPRDTRWQETQYF
TRBV28	TRBJ2-3	TRBD2	.	TGTGCCAGCAGTTTCGTGCGGGGGACTAGTCTCACAGATACGCAGTATTTT	CASSFVRGTSLTDTQYF
TRBV7-6	TRBJ1-6	TRBD1	.	TGTGCCAGCAGCTTTGGGACAGGGGCTGGTAATTCACCCCTCCACTTT	CASSFGTGAGNSPLHF
TRBV11-2	TRBJ2-1	TRBD2	.	TGTGCCAGCTCCAGGACTAGAAATGAGCAGTTCTTC	CASSRTRNEQFF
TRBV5-1	TRBJ1-3	.	.	TGCGCCAGCAGGGGGGACACCAACTCTGGAAACACCATATATTTT	CASRGDTNSGNTIYF
TRBV28	TRBJ2-1	TRBD2	.	TGTGCCAGCAGTTTGACTAGCGGGAACCATGAGCAGTTCTTC	CASSLTSGNHEQFF
TRBV30	TRBJ2-1	TRBD2	.	TGTGCCTGGAGTGTAGGACTAGCGAGTAGCGATGAGCAGTTCTTC	CAWSVGLASSDEQFF
TRBV3-1/TRBV3-2	TRBJ1-5	.	.	TGTGCCAGCAGCCCTCAGCCGGATAGCAATCAGCCCCAGCATTTT	CASSPQPDSNQPQHF
TRBV14	TRBJ1-3	.	once	TGTGCCAGCAGCCAAGCCAGTAGTTGGGCTGGAAACACCATATATTTT	CASSQASSWAGNTIYF